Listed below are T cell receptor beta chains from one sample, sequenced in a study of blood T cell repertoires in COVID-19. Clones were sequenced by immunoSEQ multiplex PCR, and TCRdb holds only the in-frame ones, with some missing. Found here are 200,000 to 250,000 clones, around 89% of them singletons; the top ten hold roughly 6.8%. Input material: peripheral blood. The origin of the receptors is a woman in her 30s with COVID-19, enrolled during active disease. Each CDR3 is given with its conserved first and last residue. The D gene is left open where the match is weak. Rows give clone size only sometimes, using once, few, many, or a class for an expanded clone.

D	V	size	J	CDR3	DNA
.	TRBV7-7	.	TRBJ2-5	CASSYQLRETQYF	TGTGCTAGCAGCTATCAATTGCGGGAGACCCAGTACTTC
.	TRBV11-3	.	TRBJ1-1	CASSPTSGRGGTEAFF	TGTGCCAGCAGCCCTACCTCGGGGAGGGGGGGCACTGAAGCTTTCTTT
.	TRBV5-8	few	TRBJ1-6	CASSGTILSPLHF	TGTGCCAGCAGCGGGACAATATTGTCACCCCTCCACTTT
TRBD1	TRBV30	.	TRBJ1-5	CAWSVGGASNQPQHF	TGTGCCTGGAGTGTAGGGGGCGCTAGCAATCAGCCCCAGCATTTT
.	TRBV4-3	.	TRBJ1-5	CASSQDLWIGHLPNQPQHF	TGCGCCAGCAGCCAAGATCTCTGGATTGGACACCTACCTAATCAGCCCCAGCATTTT
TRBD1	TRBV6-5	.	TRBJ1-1	CASSRTGDNTEAFF	TGTGCCAGCAGTAGGACAGGGGATAACACTGAAGCTTTCTTT
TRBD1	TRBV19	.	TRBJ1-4	CASSSFGTGNEKLFF	TGTGCCAGTAGTTCGTTCGGGACAGGGAATGAAAAACTGTTTTTT
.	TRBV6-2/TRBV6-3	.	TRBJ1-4	CASSYWRSAGANEKLFF	TGTGCCAGCAGTTACTGGCGGTCGGCAGGGGCCAATGAAAAACTGTTTTTT
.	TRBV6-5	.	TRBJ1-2	CASSYSFVGQITF	TGTGCCAGCAGTTACTCGTTCGTGGGGCAGATCACCTTC
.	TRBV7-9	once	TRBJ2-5	CASSLDGRSPWYF	TGTGCCAGCAGCTTAGACGGTAGATCCCCCTGGTACTTC
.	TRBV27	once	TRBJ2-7	CASSLVGPQGLGSYEQYF	TGTGCCAGCAGTTTAGTGGGGCCCCAGGGTCTAGGGTCCTACGAGCAGTACTTC
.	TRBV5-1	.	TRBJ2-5	CASSRTQTGRGETQYF	TGCGCCAGCAGCCGTACCCAGACAGGGCGGGGAGAGACCCAGTACTTC
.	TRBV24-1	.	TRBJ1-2	CATSDFPGGGYTF	TGTGCCACCAGTGATTTTCCCGGGGGAGGCTACACCTTC
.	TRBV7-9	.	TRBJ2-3	CASSPYQEGLVDTQYF	TGTGCCAGCAGCCCCTATCAGGAGGGCTTGGTGGATACGCAGTATTTT
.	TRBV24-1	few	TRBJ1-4	CATSDGGFNEKLFF	TGTGCCACCAGTGATGGCGGGTTTAATGAAAAACTGTTTTTT
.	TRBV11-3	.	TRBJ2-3	CASSLAPAGFPTDTQYF	TGTGCCAGCAGCTTAGCCCCAGCAGGGTTTCCCACAGATACGCAGTATTTT
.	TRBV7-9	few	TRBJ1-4	CASSLGTAVNEKLFF	TGTGCCAGCAGCTTAGGGACAGCTGTTAATGAAAAACTGTTTTTT
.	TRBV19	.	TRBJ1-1	CASSPRATEAFF	TGTGCCAGTAGTCCGAGAGCGACTGAAGCTTTCTTT
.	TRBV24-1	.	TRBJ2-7	CATSRGFGEQYF	TGTGCCACCAGTCGGGGTTTTGGCGAGCAGTACTTC
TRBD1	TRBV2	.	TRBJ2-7	CASSETGVSSYEQYF	TGTGCCAGCAGTGAAACAGGGGTTAGCTCCTACGAGCAGTACTTC
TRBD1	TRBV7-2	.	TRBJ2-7	CASSLATGGYEQYF	TGTGCCAGCAGCTTAGCGACAGGGGGATACGAGCAGTACTTC
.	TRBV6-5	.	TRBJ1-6	CASSYDLDSPLHF	TGTGCCAGCAGTTACGACTTGGATTCACCCCTCCACTTT
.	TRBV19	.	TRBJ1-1	CASSIGGGRNTEAFF	TGTGCCAGTAGTATAGGGGGGGGCCGGAACACTGAAGCTTTCTTT
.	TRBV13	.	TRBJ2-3	CASSLGWGGTDTQYF	TGTGCCAGCAGCTTAGGCTGGGGGGGCACAGATACGCAGTATTTT
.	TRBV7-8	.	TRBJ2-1	CASSLAGGRYNEQFF	TGTGCCAGCAGCTTAGCGGGGGGGCGGTACAATGAGCAGTTCTTC
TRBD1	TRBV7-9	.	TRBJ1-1	CASSPGGRWRETEAFF	TGTGCCAGCAGCCCAGGGGGTCGTTGGAGAGAGACTGAAGCTTTCTTT
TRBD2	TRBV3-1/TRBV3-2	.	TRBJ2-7	CASSQIGGTSGDEQYF	TGTGCCAGCAGCCAAATAGGGGGGACTAGCGGGGACGAGCAGTACTTC
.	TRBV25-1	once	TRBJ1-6	CASSAQGLASPLHF	TGTGCCAGCAGTGCCCAGGGGCTGGCCTCACCCCTCCACTTT
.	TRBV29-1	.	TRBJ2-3	CSVEPPPGADTQYF	TGCAGCGTTGAACCTCCCCCCGGGGCAGATACGCAGTATTTT
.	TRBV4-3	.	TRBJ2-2	CASSQEPGWEDTGELFF	TGCGCCAGCAGCCAAGAACCAGGGTGGGAGGACACCGGGGAGCTGTTTTTT
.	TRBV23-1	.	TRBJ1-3	CASSQSRDTFSGNTIYF	TGCGCCAGCAGTCAATCGAGGGACACCTTCTCTGGAAACACCATATATTTT
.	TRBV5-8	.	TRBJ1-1	CASSLEPRSTEAFF	TGTGCCAGCAGCTTGGAGCCTCGGTCCACTGAAGCTTTCTTT